Sequencing of this TCR beta chain was carried out in a study of stem cell transplantation in POMP-related autoinflammatory disease. Study details: Before transplant, CD4+ T cells skewed naive and CD8+ proportions were low. General study findings and limits: In PRAID patients, the number of distinct TRB V-J gene pairings was restricted.

Data came from immunoSEQ multiplex PCR; TCRdb stores just in-frame clones and leaves some out. The table shows approximately 65,000 clones, with approximately 91% occurring only once. In regard to this clone: Its specificity is unknown.

The sequencing used CD4+ T cells from PBMCs, collected after stem cell transplantation. The sequence was collected from a human patient with POMP-related autoinflammation and immune dysregulation (PRAID). The graft donor may have contributed some T cells.

The CDR3 region is CASSFFSDETQYF. The CDR3 coding sequence is TGTGCCAGCAGCTTTTTTAGCGACGAGACCCAGTACTTC. The chain recombines TRBV7-2 with TRBJ2-5; a possible D gene is TRBD2 (5 bases). The CDR3 length is 13 residues. Germline assignment: CDR1 SGHTA and CDR2 FQGNSA. The V end lost 3 bases, the J end lost 5 bases, and 10 bases lay between the germline ends.